The TCR beta chain described here comes from a study of blood T cells in healthy people across ages (dated by TCRdb to about 2015). For context, the study as a whole: In model experiments, template switching captured about one uniquely barcoded TCR beta cDNA molecule for every two T cells. The study measured age-related changes in TCR beta repertoire diversity using deep sequencing normalized with unique cDNA molecular identifiers. The donors were divided into four age groups: young (average around 16 years), middle-aged (approximately 39), aged (about 60) and long-lived (82). Using the same blood draw, the study looked at two additional independent replicas of 1 million unique cDNA reads for two donors, one aged 18 to 30 and the other aged 80 or older.

The approximately 39 donors, aged 6 to 90 years, were systemically healthy Caucasian individuals from Russia. Ten milliliters of peripheral blood were drawn from each donor into EDTA-treated Vacutainer tubes. Ficoll-Paque density-gradient centrifugation was used to isolate PBMCs, with at least 6.5 million per sample. Trizol reagent was used to extract total RNA from the PBMCs, yielding at least 5 micrograms per sample. For every donor, flow cytometry on a PBMC aliquot measured the percentage of naive CD45RAhigh/CD27high T cells. This clonotype was observed a handful of times. The antigen it recognizes is unknown. Per-base qualities were not stored, and no clone one base away is much larger. Taken from the germline V gene, the CDR1 and CDR2 loops are SNHLY and FYNNEI. The CDR3, from cysteine to phenylalanine, totals 12 residues. The DNA shown is the 36-base CDR3, in frame from base 1. V drops 6 bases and J drops 7 bases, leaving 9 bases in between.

What the authors observed across the whole study: The CMV infection status of donors was not known, potentially confounding age-related changes in expanded clonotypes. Compared with the aged group, the long-lived group had more naive CD4+ T cells, fewer expanded clones and increased TCR diversity, a pattern suggesting age selection. Since profiling was done on bulk unsorted PBMCs, naive and antigen-experienced compartments could not be conclusively compared. Total diversity estimates from one million sequenced T cells were considered lower bounds and underestimates. There was a strong correlation between observed TCR beta diversity and the percentage of naive T cells measured by flow cytometry. Observed TCR beta diversity per million T cells fell roughly linearly with age, and a significant reduction was already apparent by age roughly 40.

To prepare the library, 5' RACE was applied. Sequencing used an Illumina HiSeq 2500. The second PCR ran for about 6 to 12 cycles and used a J-beta primer mix along with a sample-barcoded 5' primer. Each TCR beta cDNA molecule received a unique molecular identifier from a template-switch 5' adaptor carrying 12 random nucleotides. Each sample yielded at least 2.5 million CDR3-containing paired-end reads. First-strand cDNA was synthesized from all RNA with the Mint cDNA synthesis kit, primed by a TRBC-specific oligonucleotide. All cDNA was treated with uracil-DNA glycosylase and then went through a first 18-cycle PCR with the universal primers M1SS and BC2_uni_R. On the authors' methods: For normalization, 1 million high-quality reads were randomly selected from each sample, with every read carrying a distinct molecular identifier. Reads sharing molecular identifiers were discarded rather than binned into consensus sequences. MiTCR, run with a Q25 quality threshold and the strictest error-elimination algorithm, handled CDR3 identification, clonotype clustering and error correction. A nonparametric unseen species model with Euler transformation was used to estimate a lower bound on total TCR beta diversity. Clones were called with MiXCR by TCRdb after fastp trimmed the public reads at Q25, and only in-frame beta chains were retained. For every CDR3 protein sequence, its rows merge into one entry that carries the most common genes and DNA. The authors' filters were not applied to this entry. The sample table contains around 800,000 distinct CDR3 sequences; only one count was recorded for roughly 26% of them. The top ten clones comprise less than 3.5% of the sample.

These same data were also listed under a study on T cells of mothers and their children. The second study, in turn, reports: Nine systemically healthy Caucasian individuals, comprising three mothers and their six children, were included as donors. cDNA synthesis consumed the entire amount of extracted RNA, loaded at about 1.5 ug RNA in each 15 ul reaction. In the second PCR, the M1S primer introduced both the sample barcodes and 2-4 random nucleotides. Each mother yielded over 9.5 million TCR beta CDR3 reads and each child 2.5 million to 3 million reads. In both related and unrelated pairs, thymic selection shapes the output of TCR recombination in a similar way, with inherited differences having only a minor effect. Normalized repertoire overlap in related mother-child pairs was always slightly higher than in unrelated mother-child pairs, but the difference was never significant. No persistent microchimeric T cell clones were detected, at a sensitivity of around 97 clones per million clonotypes. Deep NGS was used in the study to compare the TCR beta repertoires of mothers and children and to look for features that separate related mother-child pairs from unrelated individuals. On average, the children were roughly 10 +/- 4 years old, while the mothers were about 40 +/- 4 years old. Libraries were sequenced on Illumina HiSeq 2000 with 100+100 nt paired-end reads after adapter ligation with NEBNext reagents. To prevent cross-contamination, the mother and child libraries were prepared one month apart and sequenced in separate runs. For each donor, somewhere between about 450,000 and 2,200,000 distinct TCR beta clonotypes were identified. Naive TCR beta clonotypes were estimated from low-frequency clonotypes matched to each donor's FACS-determined naive share, without sorting.

The V and J segments used are TRBV2 and TRBJ1-4; the D gene cannot be resolved reliably. Sequences were obtained from blood. The TCR was taken from a boy aged 10-17 years in good health. The CDR3 here reads CASSQRAEKLFF. The DNA sequence reads TGTGCCAGCAGCCAAAGGGCTGAAAAACTGTTTTTT.